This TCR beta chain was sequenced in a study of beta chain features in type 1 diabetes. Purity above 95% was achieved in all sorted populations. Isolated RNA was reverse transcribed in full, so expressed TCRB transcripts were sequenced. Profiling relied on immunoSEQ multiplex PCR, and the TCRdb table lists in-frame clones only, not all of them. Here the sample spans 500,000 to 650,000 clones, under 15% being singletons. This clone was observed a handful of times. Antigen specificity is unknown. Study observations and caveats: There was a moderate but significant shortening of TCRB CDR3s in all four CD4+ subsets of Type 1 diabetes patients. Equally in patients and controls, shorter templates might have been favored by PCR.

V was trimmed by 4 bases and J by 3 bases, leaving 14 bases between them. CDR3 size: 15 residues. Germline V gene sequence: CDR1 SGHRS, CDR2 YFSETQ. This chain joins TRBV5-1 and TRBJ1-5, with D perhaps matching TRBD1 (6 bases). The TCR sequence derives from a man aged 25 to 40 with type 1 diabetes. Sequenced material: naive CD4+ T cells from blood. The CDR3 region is CASSPEGGDNQPQHF. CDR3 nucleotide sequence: TGCGCCAGCAGCCCCGAGGGGGGCGACAATCAGCCCCAGCATTTT. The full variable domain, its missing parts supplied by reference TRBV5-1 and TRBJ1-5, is KAGVTQTPRYLIKTRGQQVTLSCSPISGHRSVSWYQQTPGQGLQFLFEYFSETQRNKGNFPGRFSGRQFSNSRSEMNVSTLELGDSALYLCASSPEGGDNQPQHFGDGTRLSIL.